The clone carrying this T cell receptor beta chain occurred a few times. No antigen is known for it. This sample is part of a study of T-cell memory formation after mild COVID-19. General study results and limits: Contracting clones from day 15 to 85 showed balanced CD4/CD8; later expanders favored CD4+.

TCRdb called the 5' RACE reads again in MiXCR, with one record for every CDR3 protein. The sample consists of hundreds of thousands of distinct CDR3 sequences, 15% of them appearing once. V lost 6 bases to trimming and J lost 1 base, with 13 bases between them. The germline gives CDR1 KGHSH, CDR2 LQKENI. This CDR3 is built from 14 residues. The sequence was obtained from an adult woman who had mild COVID-19 (a few samples of this study predate the infection). Cell type and time point are not known. Sequenced sample: PBMCs or a T cell subset sorted from them (not recorded which). V is TRBV18 and J is TRBJ2-7; either TRBD1 or TRBD2 may supply D (5 bases each). The CDR3 nucleotides are TGTGCCAGCTCCCTCGCCGGGACGTCCTACGAGCAGTACTTC. Translation gives CASSLAGTSYEQYF. The full variable domain, with the rest looked up from reference TRBV18 and TRBJ2-7, is NAGVMQNPRHLVRRRGQEARLRCSPMKGHSHVYWYRQLPEEGLKFMVYLQKENIIDESGMPKERFSAEFPKEGPSILRIQQVVRGDSAAYFCASSLAGTSYEQYFGPGTRLTVT.